One and the same sample provided the 6 T cell receptor beta chains below, sequenced in a study of blood T cell repertoires in COVID-19. Assay used: immunoSEQ multiplex PCR; TCRdb lists only in-frame clones, some missing. Here the sample spans some 180,000 clones, roughly 80% being singletons. Material: peripheral blood. These receptors originate from a woman aged 35 to 49 with COVID-19, enrolled during active disease.

The chain joins TRBV11-3 to TRBJ2-5; no reliable D call. Between the trimmed V and J ends, which lost 5 bases and 5 bases, there was a span of 21 bases. From germline, CDR1 is SGHNT and CDR2 YENEEA. CDR3 length: 16 residues. Written as DNA, the CDR3 is TGTGCCAGCAGCCTACTACCAGAGGAGAGGTGGGAGACCCAGTACTTC. It specifies CASSLLPEERWETQYF.

This clone was seen only a few times. The rearrangement links TRBV5-1 to TRBJ1-2; 10 bases map to TRBD1. This CDR3 has 13 amino acids. Germline values: CDR1 SGHRS, CDR2 YFSETQ. With V trimmed by 3 bases and J by 6 bases, 2 bases remained unmatched. The CDR3 DNA is TGCGCCAGCAGCTCTGACAGGGGGCATGGCTACACCTTC. This sequence encodes CASSSDRGHGYTF.

The chain carries TRBV4-3 and TRBJ1-2, with D possibly TRBD1 on 5 matching bases. The CDR3 is 15 amino acids. Trimming cost V 0 bases and J 8 bases, with 16 bases left between them. Germline loops: CDR1 LGHNA, CDR2 YSLEER. This chain's CDR3 is CASSQEVTGTRGYTF. CDR3 nucleotides: TGCGCCAGCAGCCAAGAGGTCACCGGGACTCGCGGCTACACCTTC.

Of note for this clone: Sequence at one end of the junction differs from germline and may be a read error. This chain connects TRBV5-1 to TRBJ2-2; 7 bases are a match to TRBD2. CDR1 is SGHRS and CDR2 is YFSETQ in the germline V gene. This CDR3 is built from 15 residues. DNA for the CDR3: TGCGCCAGCACCTTTTGGGAGGGGAACGCCGGGGAGCTGTTTTTT. This encodes CASTFWEGNAGELFF.

This clone appeared a few times. V is TRBV12-3 or TRBV12-4 and J is TRBJ1-1; 7 nucleotides line up with TRBD1. The V gene end was trimmed by 3 bases and the J gene end by 9 bases; junction bases not matched to a gene: 4. The CDR3 extends over 12 amino acids. The CDR3 DNA is TGTGCCAGCAGTTTTTGGGGACAGAAAGCTTTCTTT. As protein: CASSFWGQKAFF.

V and J are TRBV24-1 and TRBJ2-3; 10 positions match TRBD2. The CDR3 has 16 residues. V lost 2 bases, J lost 4 bases, and 5 bases stayed unmatched. The germline V gene encodes CDR1 KGHDR and CDR2 SFDVKD. Here the CDR3 DNA reads TGTGCCACCAGTGATTCTAGCGGGGGTAAGGCAGATACGCAGTATTTT. It is translated as CATSDSSGGKADTQYF.